This TCR beta chain was sequenced during a study of T cell repertoires in cytomegalovirus infection. Background on the study: Evidence of both CMV infection and a matching HLA type came from public TCR beta signatures.

TCRdb used MiXCR to reprocess the reads, holding one entry per CDR3 protein. The table lists about 180,000 distinct CDR3 sequences, about 15% of them singletons. Details on this clonotype: Its antigen is not identified.

Study-level results: CMV-specific TCR beta clonotypes restricted by HLA-C dominated the ex vivo response. Carriage of CMV together with the relevant HLA was identifiable through cumulative public TCR beta family frequency.

The V and J ends lost 5 bases and 6 bases, in that order; junction bases with no gene match: 17. The CDR3 totals 17 residues. The V gene's germline CDR1 is SQVTM and CDR2 ANQGSEA. The clonotype originates from a human donor in good health (CMV status not recorded). Some clones in this sample may be carry-over from other donors' samples. The sample consisted of PBMCs. V usage is TRBV29-1 and J usage is TRBJ2-1, with 9 bases fitting TRBD2. The CDR3 reads CSVTPPLRGAGGNEQFF. Written as DNA, the CDR3 is TGCAGCGTTACCCCTCCCCTACGTGGAGCGGGAGGCAATGAGCAGTTCTTC.